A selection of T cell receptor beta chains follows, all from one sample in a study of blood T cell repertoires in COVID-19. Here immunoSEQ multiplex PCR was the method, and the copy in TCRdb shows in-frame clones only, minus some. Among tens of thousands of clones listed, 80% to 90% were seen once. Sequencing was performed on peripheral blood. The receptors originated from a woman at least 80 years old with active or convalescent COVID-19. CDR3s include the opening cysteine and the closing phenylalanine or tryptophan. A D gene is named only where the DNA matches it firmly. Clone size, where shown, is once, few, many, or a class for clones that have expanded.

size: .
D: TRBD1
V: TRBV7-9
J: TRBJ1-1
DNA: TGTGCCAGCAGCCCGGACAGGTTAAGCACTGAAGCTTTCTTT
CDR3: CASSPDRLSTEAFF

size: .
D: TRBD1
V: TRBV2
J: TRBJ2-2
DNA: TGTGCCAGCAGTGAATCGGACAGGGGGCACGGGGAGCTGTTTTTT
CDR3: CASSESDRGHGELFF

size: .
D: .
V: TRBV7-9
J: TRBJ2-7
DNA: TGTGCCAGCAGCTTATTCGGGGAGCAGTACTTC
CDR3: CASSLFGEQYF

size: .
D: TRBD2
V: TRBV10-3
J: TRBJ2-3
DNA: TGTGCCACCGGGAGGGGGGATAGGGCAGATACGCAGTATTTT
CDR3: CATGRGDRADTQYF

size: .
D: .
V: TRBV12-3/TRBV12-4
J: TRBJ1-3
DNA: TGTGCCGGAAGACAAAACTCTGGAAACACCATATATTTT
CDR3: CAGRQNSGNTIYF

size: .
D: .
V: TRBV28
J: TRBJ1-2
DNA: TGTGCCAGCAGCCTAGGGGGAATATATGGCTACACCTTC
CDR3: CASSLGGIYGYTF

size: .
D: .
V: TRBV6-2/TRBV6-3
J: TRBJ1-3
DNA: TGTGCCAGCAGCCCTGTATTGAGGCGCTCCTCTGGAAACACCATATATTTT
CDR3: CASSPVLRRSSGNTIYF

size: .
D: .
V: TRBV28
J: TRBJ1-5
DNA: TGTGCCAGCAGTTCGACAGTCCATCAGCCCCAGCATTTT
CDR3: CASSSTVHQPQHF

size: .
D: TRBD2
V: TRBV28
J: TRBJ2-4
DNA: TGTGCCAGCAGATCCAGTGGGACTAGCTTAGCCAAAAACATTCAGTACTTC
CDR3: CASRSSGTSLAKNIQYF

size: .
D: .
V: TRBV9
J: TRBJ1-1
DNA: TGTGCCAGCAGCCCGGGACACCCCAGACCAGGCACTGAAGCTTTCTTT
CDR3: CASSPGHPRPGTEAFF

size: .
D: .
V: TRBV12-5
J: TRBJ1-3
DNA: TGTGCTAGTGGGTCGGGGGCTGGAAACACCATATATTTT
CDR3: CASGSGAGNTIYF

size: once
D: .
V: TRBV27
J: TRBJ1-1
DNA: TGTGCCAGCAGGCGGGGGACGGGGACTGAAGCTTTCTTT
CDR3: CASRRGTGTEAFF

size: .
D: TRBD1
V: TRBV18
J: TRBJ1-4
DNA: TGTGCCAGCTCACCACAGACAGGGACTAATGAAAAACTGTTTTTT
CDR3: CASSPQTGTNEKLFF

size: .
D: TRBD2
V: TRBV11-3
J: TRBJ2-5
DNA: TGTGCCAGCACTAGCGGGAGACAAGAGACCCAGTACTTC
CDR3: CASTSGRQETQYF

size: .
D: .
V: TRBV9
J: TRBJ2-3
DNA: TGTGCCAGCAGCTCGCGTCACTACTCCACAGATACGCAGTATTTT
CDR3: CASSSRHYSTDTQYF

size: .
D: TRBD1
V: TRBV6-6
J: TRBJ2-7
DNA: TGTGCCAGCAGGACCGGGACAGGGGATCGCGAGCAGTACTTC
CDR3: CASRTGTGDREQYF

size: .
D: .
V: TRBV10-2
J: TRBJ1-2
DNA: TGCGCCAGCAGTGAGGGGAGCTCCTATGGCTACACCTTC
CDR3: CASSEGSSYGYTF

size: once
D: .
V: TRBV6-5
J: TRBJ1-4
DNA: TGTGCCAGCACGGGGAGGATAGGTGAAAAACTGTTTTTT
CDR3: CASTGRIGEKLFF

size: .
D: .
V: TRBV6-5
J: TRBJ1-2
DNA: TGTGCCAGCAGTTCGACAGCTAACTATGGCTACACCTTC
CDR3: CASSSTANYGYTF

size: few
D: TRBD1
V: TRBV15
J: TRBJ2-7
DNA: TGTGCCACCAGCAGAGAGAAGTACAGGGGACCCTACGAGCAGTACTTC
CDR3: CATSREKYRGPYEQYF

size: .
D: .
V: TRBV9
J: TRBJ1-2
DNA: TGTGCCAGCAGCGCGGAGGGGCCCAATGGCTACACCTTC
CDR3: CASSAEGPNGYTF

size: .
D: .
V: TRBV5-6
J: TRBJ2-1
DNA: TGTGCCAGCAGCCTAGGAACTAGGTACAATGAGCAGTTCTTC
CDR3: CASSLGTRYNEQFF

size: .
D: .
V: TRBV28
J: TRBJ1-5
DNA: TGTGCCAGCAGTTTTGTCCGTCGGGGGAACAATCAGCCCCAGCATTTT
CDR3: CASSFVRRGNNQPQHF

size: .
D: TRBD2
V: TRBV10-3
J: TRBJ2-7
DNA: TGTGCCGCTACGGGACTAGCGGGAGGGATCTCCTACGAGCAGTACTTC
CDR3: CAATGLAGGISYEQYF

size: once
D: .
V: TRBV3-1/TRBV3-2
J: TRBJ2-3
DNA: TGTGCCAGCAGCAAAACTAGCACAGATACGCAGTATTTT
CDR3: CASSKTSTDTQYF

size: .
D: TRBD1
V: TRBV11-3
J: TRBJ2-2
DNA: TGTGCCAGCAGCGACAGGGGGAACACCGGGGAGCTGTTTTTT
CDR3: CASSDRGNTGELFF

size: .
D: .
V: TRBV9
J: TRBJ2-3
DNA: TGTGCCAGCAGCCCGCGACAGGCTAAATCAGATACGCAGTATTTT
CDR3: CASSPRQAKSDTQYF

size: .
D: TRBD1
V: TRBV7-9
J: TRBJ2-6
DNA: TGTGCCAGCAGCTTCCAGGGACAGCCAGTTGTCCTGACTTTC
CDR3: CASSFQGQPVVLTF

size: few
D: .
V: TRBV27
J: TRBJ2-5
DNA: TGTGCCAGCAGTCTAATCCCAAGAGAGACCCAGTACTTC
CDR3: CASSLIPRETQYF

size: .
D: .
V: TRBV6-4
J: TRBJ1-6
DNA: TGTGCCAGCAGTGAGTCGGGTAATAATTCACCCCTCCACTTT
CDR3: CASSESGNNSPLHF

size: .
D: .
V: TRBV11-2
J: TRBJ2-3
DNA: TGTGCCAGCAGCTTAGTTGCGTCTGCAGATACGCAGTATTTT
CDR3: CASSLVASADTQYF

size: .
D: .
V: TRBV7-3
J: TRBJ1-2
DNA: TGTGCCAGCAGCTTAACAGGGGTCGGTGGCTACACCTTC
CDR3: CASSLTGVGGYTF

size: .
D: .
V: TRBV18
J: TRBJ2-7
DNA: TGTGCCAGCTCACCGTCCCGCGACAGAACCTACGAGCAGTACTTC
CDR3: CASSPSRDRTYEQYF

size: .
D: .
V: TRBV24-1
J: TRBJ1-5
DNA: TGTGCCACCAGTGATGGGGCAGGTAGCAATCAGCCCCAGCATTTT
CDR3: CATSDGAGSNQPQHF